This T cell receptor (beta chain) was obtained from a study of T cells in Graves' hyperthyroidism and ophthalmopathy (dated by TCRdb to the late 2010s). Describing the broader study: Peripheral blood samples were taken at the time of initial diagnosis, prior to any treatment. TCR V-J signatures able to tell the groups apart were searched for in a discovery cohort of 90 to 100 patients, of whom more than 40 had Graves' ophthalmopathy and about 60 had stable Graves' hyperthyroidism. Whether ophthalmopathy could be predicted prospectively was tested in an independent validation cohort made up of 18 to 20 hyperthyroidism patients plus 17 patients who later progressed to ophthalmopathy. The approximately 90 discovery patients were randomly split 7:3 into training and test sets. In addition, the study compared T-cell repertoires in thyroid tissue and in blood from over 5 Graves' hyperthyroidism patients. Following sampling, methimazole starting at 30 mg daily was given to hyperthyroidism patients, and high-dose intravenous methylprednisolone was given to ophthalmopathy patients. TCR Vbeta CDR3 sequencing of around 130 peripheral blood samples (over 40 ophthalmopathy, 70 to 85 hyperthyroidism and approximately 17 progressor patients) is reported in the paper.

The CDR3 measures 15 amino acids from cysteine to phenylalanine. Left in the record is the CDR3 DNA by itself, 45 bases read in frame from the first base. CDR1 is given as LNHNV and CDR2 as YYDKDF, both from the germline V gene (reference sequence). V is clipped by 1 base and J by 0 bases, and the sequence between their germline boundaries is 6 bases long. TCR beta CDR3 regions were amplified from RNA transcripts. The first round of RT-PCR for the TCR CDR3 was performed with the HTBI primer set and the Qiagen OneStep RT-PCR kit. The libraries were constructed in a second round of multiplex PCR and then size-selected and purified. The libraries were sequenced on an Illumina HiSeq2000 using paired-end 100 bp reads. Concerning the study's data processing: Raw data were processed with SOAPnuke, discarding reads with adapters, uncalled bases, mean Phred below 15, or no exact constant-primer or identifier match. COPE v1.2.5 was used to merge the high-quality paired reads, and each unique nucleotide sequence was defined as a clonotype. MiTCR v1.1 was used to align the clonotypes against IMGT TRBV, TRBD and TRBJ reference segments. The analysis was restricted to V-J combinations with a frequency above 0.0001, which together covered roughly 99% of the repertoires. A TCS score was defined as the ratio of F50 (clonal expansion) to E x V (chaos), with BLOSUM62-based TCRdist applied between CDR3 peptides within each V-J. Welch's t-statistics and random forest reduced roughly 540 V-J features to under 15, which were used in a naive Bayes classifier (R e1071). Starting from the raw public reads, TCRdb applied fastp trimming at Q25, assembled clones with MiXCR and retained in-frame beta chains. Every distinct CDR3 protein forms one entry, paired with its most common genes and DNA. TCRdb, rather than the study authors, made the V and J calls. Present in this sample are about 640,000 distinct CDR3 sequences, around 21% of which were seen just once. Under 35% of the sample rests with the top ten.

This clonotype appeared a few times. Its specific antigen is unknown. Base qualities were left out, and no much larger clone turns up one base away. In the ophthalmopathy patients, disease was moderately to severely active, with a Clinical Activity Score of 3 or more, a NOSPECS grade of 4 or more, and a duration of less than 3 months. Any patient with an uncontrolled infection, another autoimmune disease, pregnancy or lactation was excluded. Diagnoses were based on clinical symptoms, serum thyroxine and TRAb, thyroid ultrasound and orbital computed tomography. PBMCs were separated from roughly 10 ml of fresh peripheral blood using Ficoll-Paque density gradient centrifugation. Total RNA was extracted using Trizol reagent, and RNA quality was assessed on an Agilent 2100 Bioanalyzer. Here is what the overall study found, with its caveats: Blood samples also contained most of the expanded thyroid clonotypes (frequency above 0.001), which suggests that blood repertoires may reflect thyroid immune responses. No statistical method was used to set the sample size in advance, and investigators knew the group allocation. In validation, the model predicted progression to ophthalmopathy a median of about 6 months before onset, with roughly 70% sensitivity and around 76% specificity. In cross-validation, a model built on a 13 V-J signature told ophthalmopathy apart from stable hyperthyroidism with 85% to 90% sensitivity and approximately 81% specificity, and in testing the same model reached 80%/75%.

The chain is made from TRBV15 and TRBJ1-4; the D gene identity is not certain. The sequenced sample was blood. The receptor was isolated from a young man with Graves' ophthalmopathy. The CDR3 loop reads CATSRAKATNEKLFF. The nucleotide sequence is given as TGTGCCACCAGCAGAGCGAAGGCAACTAATGAAAAACTGTTTTTT. The full variable domain, with segments outside the CDR3 supplied by the reference TRBV15 and TRBJ1-4 proteins, appears as DAMVIQNPRYQVTQFGKPVTLSCSQTLNHNVMYWYQQKSSQAPKLLFHYYDKDFNNEADTPDNFQSRRPNTSFCFLDIRSPGLGDTAMYLCATSRAKATNEKLFFGSGTQLSVL.